One sample yielded the 8 T cell receptor beta chains listed below, sequenced in a study of T cells in localized non-small cell lung cancer (dated by TCRdb to the early 2020s). The library was generated by the immunoSEQ multiplex PCR assay. This immuneACCESS table, as held by TCRdb, lists in-frame sequences with V and J called but not all clones. Of the missing ones, under half trace to an unresolved V gene in checked studies; the others have no known cause. The sample profile shows over 45,000 clones; approximately 90% of them were found once. About 20% of the sample rests with the top ten. Sequencing used peripheral blood, obtained before any cancer treatment. These receptors originate from a man aged 35 to 70 with stage I squamous cell lung carcinoma.

The chain is built from TRBV7-2 and TRBJ2-5; D ambiguous. Per germline, CDR1 SGHTA and CDR2 FQGNSA. There are 13 residues in the CDR3. Between the trimmed V and J ends, which lost 10 bases and 4 bases, there was a span of 16 bases. The CDR3 bases are TGTGCCACCGGCACCCCCAAGGGAGAGACCCAGTACTTC. Amino acid sequence: CATGTPKGETQYF.

The genes are TRBV7-9 and TRBJ2-7; 10 bases match TRBD2. The germline gives CDR1 SEHNR, CDR2 FQNEAQ (reference sequence). The CDR3 is 18 amino acids. J gave up 3 bases and V 5 bases, and 16 bases lay outside the gene matches. This chain's CDR3 is CASSQAGGPVGLLYEQYF. CDR3 nucleotide sequence: TGTGCCAGCAGCCAAGCGGGAGGGCCGGTCGGATTACTCTACGAGCAGTACTTC. The full variable domain, with the rest looked up from reference TRBV7-9 and TRBJ2-7, is DTGVSQNPRHKITKRGQNVTFRCDPISEHNRLYWYRQTLGQGPEFLTYFQNEAQLEKSRLLSDRFSAERPKGSFSTLEIQRTEQGDSAMYLCASSQAGGPVGLLYEQYFGPGTRLTVT.

V is TRBV10-1 and J is TRBJ2-2; a weak D match, TRBD1 (6 bases). The CDR3 loop spans 15 amino acids. V was clipped by 6 bases and J by 0 bases, with 11 bases between them. Per the germline V gene, CDR1 is WNHNN and CDR2 is SYGVQD (reference sequence). As DNA, the CDR3 is TGCGCCAGCAGCCCCAGGGGCCCGAACACCGGGGAGCTGTTTTTT. Residues: CASSPRGPNTGELFF.

The V gene is TRBV7-6, the J gene TRBJ2-1; 14 bases align to TRBD2. Unmatched junction bases numbered 5, after V lost 3 bases and J lost 4 bases. There are 17 residues in the CDR3. Germline V CDR1 and CDR2: SGHVS, FNYEAQ. The DNA for the CDR3 is TGTGCCAGCAGCTTTGGGACTAGCGGGAGTTCTTACAATGAGCAGTTCTTC. Translating gives CASSFGTSGSSYNEQFF.

About this clone: The same CDR3 is also encoded by other DNA sequences in this sample. This chain connects TRBV27 to TRBJ1-2, with D uncertain. In germline, CDR1 is MNHEY, CDR2 SMNVEV (reference sequence). The CDR3 contains 12 residues. V was shortened by 3 bases and J by 7 bases, with 9 bases between the two germline ends. The CDR3 loop reads CASSFPGGGYTF. In nucleotides, the CDR3 is TGTGCCAGCAGTTTCCCGGGAGGTGGCTACACCTTC.

V usage is TRBV18 and J usage is TRBJ1-5; D possibly corresponds to TRBD1 (5 bases). The CDR3 has 17 residues. The ends were cut back, 1 base at V and 5 bases at J, with 18 bases in the middle. CDR1 and CDR2 from the germline V gene are KGHSH and LQKENI. In DNA, the CDR3 is TGTGCCAGCTCACCACAGGGGCCCCAGGGTTTCGATCAGCCCCAGCATTTT. This gives the protein CASSPQGPQGFDQPQHF.

The chain recombines TRBV7-9 with TRBJ2-1; 15 positions match TRBD2. Germline V lookup: CDR1 SEHNR, CDR2 FQNEAQ (reference sequence). With V trimmed by 5 bases and J by 8 bases, 16 bases remained unmatched. The CDR3 spans 19 residues. CDR3: CASSPRTSGRALSMYEQFF. The CDR3 coding sequence is TGTGCCAGCAGCCCTCGGACTAGCGGGAGGGCCCTATCTATGTATGAGCAGTTCTTC.

The chain joins TRBV4-3 to TRBJ2-7, with no clear D. The CDR3 totals 14 residues. CDR1 is LGHNA and CDR2 is YSLEER in the germline V gene. The V and J ends lost 0 bases and 5 bases respectively, with 11 bases between them. CDR3 sequence: CASSQDRLGNEQYF. DNA for the CDR3: TGCGCCAGCAGCCAAGATAGATTGGGTAACGAGCAGTACTTC.